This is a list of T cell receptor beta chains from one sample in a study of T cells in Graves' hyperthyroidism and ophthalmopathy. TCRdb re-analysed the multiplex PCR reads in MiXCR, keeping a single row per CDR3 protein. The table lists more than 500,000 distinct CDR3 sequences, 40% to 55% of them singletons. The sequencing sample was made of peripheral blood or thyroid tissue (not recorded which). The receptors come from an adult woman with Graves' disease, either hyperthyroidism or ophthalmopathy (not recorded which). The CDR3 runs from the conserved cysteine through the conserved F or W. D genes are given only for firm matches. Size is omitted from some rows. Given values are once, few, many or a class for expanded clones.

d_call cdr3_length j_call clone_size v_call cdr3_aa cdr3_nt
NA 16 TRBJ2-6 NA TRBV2 CASRSQGQSGANVLTF TGTGCCAGCAGGAGCCAGGGGCAATCCGGGGCCAACGTCCTGACTTTC
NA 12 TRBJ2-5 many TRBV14 CASSPSPGPQYF TGTGCCAGCAGCCCGTCCCCGGGACCCCAGTACTTC
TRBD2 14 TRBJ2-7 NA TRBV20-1 CSARDAGGSGEQYF TGCAGTGCTAGAGATGCGGGGGGTAGCGGAGAGCAGTACTTC
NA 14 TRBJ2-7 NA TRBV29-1 CSALSGTTSYEQYF TGCAGCGCTTTATCCGGGACCACCTCCTACGAGCAGTACTTC
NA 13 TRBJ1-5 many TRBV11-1 CASSRDLNQPQHF TGTGCCAGCAGCCGCGATCTCAATCAGCCCCAGCATTTT
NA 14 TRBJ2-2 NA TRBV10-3 CAISEGWNTGELFF TGTGCCATCAGTGAGGGCTGGAACACCGGGGAGCTGTTTTTT
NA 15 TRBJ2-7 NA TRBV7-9 CASSPHGGTVYEQYF TGTGCCAGCAGCCCCCACGGCGGGACAGTATACGAGCAGTACTTC
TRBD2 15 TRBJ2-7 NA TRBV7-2 CASSPLLAAQYEQYF TGTGCCAGCTCACCCCTACTAGCGGCACAATACGAGCAGTACTTC
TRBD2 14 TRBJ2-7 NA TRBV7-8 CASTLGTSGYEQYF TGTGCCAGCACCCTTGGGACTAGCGGTTACGAGCAGTACTTC
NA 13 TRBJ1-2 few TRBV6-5 CASSPGRTYGYTF TGTGCCAGCAGCCCGGGACGGACCTATGGCTACACCTTC
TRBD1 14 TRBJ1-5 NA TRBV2 CASAGTGGEQPQHF TGTGCCAGTGCCGGGACAGGGGGCGAACAGCCCCAGCATTTT